This T cell receptor (beta chain) was captured by sequencing in a study of cytomegalovirus exposure and HLA in healthy donors. Whole-study results and caveats: When a later analysis compared HLA-associated TCR beta chains with equally common others, the HLA-associated chains turned out to be more clonally expanded and to have lower generation probabilities. V- and J-gene trimming of TCR beta was linked (in a later analysis) to a missense DCLRE1C variant. In vitro, three CMV-associated chains proved specific for CMV antigens.

On this clone itself: Its antigen is currently unknown.

Germline assignment: CDR1 SGHTA and CDR2 FQGNSA. Trimming shortened V by 0 bases and J by 3 bases, and 9 bases separated the two germline ends. This CDR3 comprises 15 residues. In the PCR, 60 Vbeta and 13 Jbeta primers were used. Generated by immunoSEQ multiplex PCR, the TCRdb table keeps only in-frame clones and is missing some. The data show around 88,000 clones, with around 84% seen just once and over 4% held by the top ten. The sequence came from a woman aged 40 to 55 in good health and CMV-seropositive. Material: PBMCs. The V and J genes are TRBV7-2 and TRBJ2-1; D may be TRBD2 (5 bases). The CDR3 DNA sequence: TGTGCCAGCAGCTTAGCGAGCCGGGGCTACAATGAGCAGTTCTTC. Its translation is CASSLASRGYNEQFF. The full variable domain, with the rest looked up from reference TRBV7-2 and TRBJ2-1, is GAGVSQSPSNKVTEKGKDVELRCDPISGHTALYWYRQSLGQGLEFLIYFQGNSAPDKSGLPSDRFSAERTGGSVSTLTIQRTQQEDSAVYLCASSLASRGYNEQFFGPGTRLTVL.